The 7 T cell receptor beta chains in this list originate from one sample, sequenced in a study of blood T cell repertoires in COVID-19. The repertoire was sequenced with immunoSEQ multiplex PCR; TCRdb's copy has only in-frame clones and lacks some. The sample lists more than 150,000 clones, approximately 87% occurring once. Sequencing was performed on peripheral blood. The receptors originated from a man aged 40-49 years with active or convalescent COVID-19.

The V call is TRBV6-6, the J call TRBJ1-1; TRBD1 might be the D (6 bases). Germline CDR1 and CDR2: MNHNY and SVGAGI (reference sequence). This CDR3 comprises 16 residues. The V end lost 5 bases, the J end lost 1 base, and 17 bases lay between the germline ends. The CDR3 bases are TGTGCCAGCAGTATTACTACACTACAGGGGAACACTGAAGCTTTCTTT. Its translation: CASSITTLQGNTEAFF.

The chain is built from TRBV5-5 and TRBJ1-1, with D maybe TRBD1 (5 bases). There are 17 residues in the CDR3. V lost 1 base to trimming and J lost 3 bases, with 19 bases between them. The germline CDR1 and CDR2 sequences are SGHKS and YYEKEE (reference sequence). The CDR3 reads CASSLKATGEGDTEAFF. CDR3 coding DNA: TGTGCCAGCAGCTTGAAGGCTACAGGCGAAGGGGACACTGAAGCTTTCTTT.

In this sample, this clone turned up once. The chain links TRBV19 to TRBJ1-6, with TRBD1 identical over 10 bases. This CDR3 region has 13 residues. Per germline, CDR1 LNHDA and CDR2 SQIVND (reference sequence). V shed 9 bases and J 5 bases; nucleotides not matched to a gene: 1. The CDR3, as DNA: TGTGCCAGCGGACAGGGGGATAATTCACCCCTCCACTTT. Protein product: CASGQGDNSPLHF. The full variable domain, completed using reference TRBV19 and TRBJ1-6, is DGGITQSPKYLFRKEGQNVTLSCEQNLNHDAMYWYRQDPGQGLRLIYYSQIVNDFQKGDIAEGYSVSREKKESFPLTVTSAQKNPTAFYLCASGQGDNSPLHFGNGTRLTVT.

The chain combines TRBV2 with TRBJ1-3, with D hard to call. The germline CDR1 and CDR2 sequences are SNHLY and FYNNEI. With 5 bases removed from V and 4 bases from J, the gap between germline ends came to 15 bases. CDR3 size: 15 residues. This CDR3 reads CASSPSSAGGNTIYF. The CDR3 DNA sequence: TGTGCCAGCAGTCCCTCATCGGCAGGAGGAAACACCATATATTTT.

The rearrangement joins TRBV6-6 to TRBJ1-2, with TRBD1 matching over 7 bases. V shed 2 bases, J shed 8 bases, and the junction held 11 bases outside the gene matches. The CDR3 length is 15 residues. The germline V gene encodes CDR1 MNHNY and CDR2 SVGAGI (reference sequence). CDR3 bases: TGTGCCAGCAGTTACGGAGGGGGCGGTTCAGGAGGCTACACCTTC. Translating it yields CASSYGGGGSGGYTF.

This sequence joins TRBV6-2 or TRBV6-3 and TRBJ1-5; D uncertain. Germline-derived CDR1 and CDR2 are MNHEY and SVGEGT. CDR3 length: 15 amino acids. The V gene lost 5 bases and the J gene lost 0 bases, with 11 bases spanning the gap. CDR3 DNA: TGTGCCAGCAGTCCACAGTACTCTAGCAATCAGCCCCAGCATTTT. The encoded protein is CASSPQYSSNQPQHF.

J is TRBJ2-7 and V is TRBV6-6, with 9 bases matching TRBD1. The germline V gene has CDR1 MNHNY and CDR2 SVGAGI (reference sequence). V shed 0 bases and J 4 bases; nucleotides not matched to a gene: 1. CDR3 length equals 14 residues. CDR3 amino acids: CASSYSGTGYEQYF. The DNA of the CDR3 is TGTGCCAGCAGTTACTCTGGGACAGGGTACGAGCAGTACTTC.